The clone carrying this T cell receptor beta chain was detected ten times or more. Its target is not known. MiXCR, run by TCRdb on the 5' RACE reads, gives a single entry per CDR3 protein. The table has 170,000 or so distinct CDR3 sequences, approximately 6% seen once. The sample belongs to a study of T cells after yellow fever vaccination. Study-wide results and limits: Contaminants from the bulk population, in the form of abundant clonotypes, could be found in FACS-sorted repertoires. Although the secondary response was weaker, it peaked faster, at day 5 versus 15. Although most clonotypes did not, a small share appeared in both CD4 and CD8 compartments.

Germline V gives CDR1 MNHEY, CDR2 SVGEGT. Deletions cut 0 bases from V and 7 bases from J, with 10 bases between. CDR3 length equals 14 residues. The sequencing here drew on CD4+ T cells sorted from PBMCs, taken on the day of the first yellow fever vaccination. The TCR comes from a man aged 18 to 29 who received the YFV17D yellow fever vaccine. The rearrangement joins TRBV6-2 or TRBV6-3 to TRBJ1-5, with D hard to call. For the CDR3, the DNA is TGTGCCAGCAGTTACTCCTGGACGGGGCAGCCCCAGCATTTT. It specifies CASSYSWTGQPQHF.